These T cell receptor beta chains were read from a single sample in a study of regulatory T cells in long-lasting Graves disease. Via MiXCR, TCRdb re-called the multiplex PCR reads, giving one row per CDR3 protein. This table holds roughly 470,000 distinct CDR3 sequences, around 21% found once. This specimen was peripheral blood mononuclear cells (PBMCs), taken when the disease was refractory, from a patient treated with antithyroid drugs. Receptors were obtained from a female donor with Graves disease. CDR3s include the opening cysteine and the closing phenylalanine or tryptophan. Fields, in order: V gene, D gene, clone size, J gene, CDR3 protein, CDR3 DNA. D genes are given only for firm matches. Clone sizes are given selectively: once, few, many, or a class where the clone is expanded.

TRBV10-3	-	-	TRBJ2-3	CAISGRMGADTQYF	TGTGCCATCAGTGGGCGAATGGGCGCAGATACGCAGTATTTT
TRBV11-3	-	-	TRBJ2-5	CASSLGPGLIGHKQETQYF	TGTGCCAGCAGTCTGGGGCCGGGGCTTATTGGACATAAACAAGAGACCCAGTACTTC
TRBV12-3/TRBV12-4	-	many	TRBJ2-7	CASSDPAGVEQYF	TGTGCCAGCAGCGACCCCGCAGGGGTCGAGCAGTACTTC
TRBV10-2	-	many	TRBJ1-2	CASSENRLYGYTF	TGCGCCAGCAGTGAAAACCGACTCTATGGCTACACCTTC
TRBV28	-	few	TRBJ2-2	CASSFARLPGTGELFF	TGTGCCAGCAGTTTCGCTAGACTGCCGGGGACCGGGGAGCTGTTTTTT
TRBV28	TRBD2	-	TRBJ2-7	CASIGLAGGDEQYF	TGTGCCAGCATCGGACTAGCGGGAGGGGACGAGCAGTACTTC
TRBV10-3	-	many	TRBJ2-7	CAISTGLGEQYF	TGTGCCATCAGTACAGGGTTGGGAGAGCAGTACTTC
TRBV27	TRBD1	many	TRBJ1-6	CASSSPQGGHNSPLHF	TGTGCCAGCAGTTCCCCCCAGGGGGGACATAATTCACCCCTCCACTTT
TRBV6-2/TRBV6-3	-	many	TRBJ2-7	CASSYSPGPEYEQYF	TGTGCCAGCAGTTACTCGCCAGGGCCGGAATACGAGCAGTACTTC
TRBV6-1	TRBD2	-	TRBJ2-7	CASSEFGGGSSYEQYF	TGTGCCAGCAGTGAGTTCGGCGGGGGAAGCTCCTACGAGCAGTACTTC
TRBV5-1	-	few	TRBJ2-7	CASSLGLQNYEQYF	TGCGCCAGCAGCTTGGGCCTCCAAAACTACGAGCAGTACTTC
TRBV6-2/TRBV6-3	TRBD2	-	TRBJ2-1	CASSGTSGRAKFF	TGTGCCAGCTCTGGGACTAGCGGGAGGGCCAAGTTCTTC
TRBV29-1	-	-	TRBJ2-7	CSAAKTDRQYF	TGCAGCGCCGCTAAGACGGACCGGCAGTACTTC
TRBV11-2	-	many	TRBJ2-7	CASSLGSVTEQYF	TGTGCCAGCAGCTTAGGATCCGTTACCGAGCAGTACTTC
TRBV28	-	few	TRBJ1-2	CASSLPRAGRYGYTF	TGTGCCAGCAGTCTACCTAGGGCAGGGCGCTATGGCTACACCTTC
TRBV7-9	TRBD2	-	TRBJ2-7	CASSSVGLAGDLYEQYF	TGTGCCAGCAGCTCCGTGGGACTAGCGGGGGACTTATACGAGCAGTACTTC
TRBV6-1	-	once	TRBJ1-4	CASSEMENENLFF	TGTGCCAGCAGTGAAATGGAGAATGAAAACCTGTTTTTT
TRBV7-9	-	-	TRBJ2-2	CASRPGGAGELFF	TGTGCCAGCAGGCCTGGAGGGGCCGGGGAGCTGTTTTTT
TRBV12-3/TRBV12-4	TRBD1	-	TRBJ1-6	CASSLGQGPNSPLHF	TGTGCCAGCAGTCTAGGACAGGGGCCTAATTCACCCCTCCACTTT
TRBV14	-	-	TRBJ2-3	CASSAAPDTQYF	TGTGCCAGCAGCGCGGCGCCAGATACGCAGTATTTT
TRBV7-9	-	-	TRBJ1-2	CASSESVGRDGYTF	TGTGCCAGCAGCGAGAGTGTTGGCAGGGATGGCTACACCTTC
TRBV20-1	TRBD2	many	TRBJ2-7	CSALLAGGRLYEQYF	TGCAGTGCACTACTAGCGGGAGGGCGTTTGTACGAGCAGTACTTC
TRBV6-5	-	few	TRBJ1-4	CASSYSGPTNEKLFF	TGTGCCAGCAGTTACTCCGGACCAACTAATGAAAAACTGTTTTTT
TRBV19	TRBD1	few	TRBJ1-1	CASSIQGAVAEAFF	TGTGCCAGTAGTATACAGGGGGCGGTTGCTGAAGCTTTCTTT
TRBV6-1	TRBD1	-	TRBJ2-7	CASRGDRGFYEQYF	TGTGCCAGCAGGGGGGACAGGGGGTTTTACGAGCAGTACTTC
TRBV6-2/TRBV6-3	-	many	TRBJ2-7	CASSQNDRGEQYF	TGTGCCAGCAGCCAAAACGACCGTGGCGAGCAGTACTTC
TRBV28	-	many	TRBJ1-1	CASSLRGFGHTEAFF	TGTGCCAGCAGTTTACGGGGCTTTGGGCACACTGAAGCTTTCTTT
TRBV20-1	TRBD1	few	TRBJ2-7	CSARSRDRIYEQYF	TGCAGTGCTAGATCCCGGGACAGGATCTACGAGCAGTACTTC
TRBV24-1	-	-	TRBJ2-4	CATQDPGVGIQYF	TGTGCCACCCAAGATCCAGGGGTTGGCATTCAGTACTTC
TRBV5-1	-	-	TRBJ1-1	CASSFGAIPTEAFF	TGCGCCAGCAGCTTCGGGGCGATTCCCACTGAAGCTTTCTTT
TRBV7-2	-	many	TRBJ1-2	CASSLVPLMGYGYTF	TGTGCCAGCAGCTTAGTACCCTTAATGGGCTATGGCTACACCTTC
TRBV18	-	few	TRBJ1-1	CASSQYKTTEAFF	TGTGCCAGCTCACAATATAAAACCACTGAAGCTTTCTTT
TRBV12-3/TRBV12-4	TRBD1	many	TRBJ1-1	CASSLDRTGGAGENTEAFF	TGTGCCAGCAGTTTGGATCGAACAGGGGGCGCTGGGGAGAACACTGAAGCTTTCTTT
TRBV7-3	TRBD2	-	TRBJ2-7	CVSRSGREYEQYF	TGTGTCAGCAGGAGCGGGAGGGAGTACGAGCAGTACTTC
TRBV12-5	-	many	TRBJ1-2	CASGPVYERYTF	TGTGCTAGTGGTCCCGTATACGAGCGCTACACCTTC
TRBV7-2	TRBD2	-	TRBJ2-3	CASSSGLAGGSDTQYF	TGTGCCAGCAGCTCAGGACTAGCGGGAGGGTCAGATACGCAGTATTTT